This TCR beta chain was retrieved from a study of CD8 T cells in ankylosing spondylitis. Scientists made TCR beta libraries using quantitative 5'-RACE with molecular barcodes. TCRdb re-called the 5' RACE reads with MiXCR, one entry per CDR3 protein. Of around 30,000 distinct CDR3 sequences in the sample, more than 5.5% were seen once. Many counts were recorded for this clonotype. This CDR3 region has 12 residues. The germline CDR1 and CDR2 sequences are SQVTM and ANQGSEA. With 4 bases removed from V and 1 base from J, the gap between germline ends came to 7 bases. The TCR comes from a male donor with ankylosing spondylitis or in good health (not recorded which). V is TRBV29-1 and J is TRBJ2-5; D gene ambiguous. Sequencing was carried out using blood, either unsorted or a sorted T cell fraction (not recorded which). CDR3: CSVGQTQETQYF. The CDR3, as DNA: TGCAGCGTTGGTCAGACCCAAGAGACCCAGTACTTC. Full variable domain (outside the CDR3, taken from reference TRBV29-1 and TRBJ2-5): SAVISQKPSRDICQRGTSLTIQCQVDSQVTMMFWYRQQPGQSLTLIATANQGSEATYESGFVIDKFPISRPNLTFSTLTVSNMSPEDSSIYLCSVGQTQETQYFGPGTRLLVL.